The entry that follows covers one T cell receptor (beta chain) sequence. As yet, its antigen is unknown. TCRdb's copy holds only in-frame clones and misses some; the assay was immunoSEQ multiplex PCR. The table shows 250,000 or so clones, with around 91% occurring only once. These data originate in a study of cytomegalovirus exposure and HLA in healthy donors. Findings of the study overall: The authors enumerated over 150 TCR beta chains as linked to cytomegalovirus.

This CDR3 is 14 amino acids long. Trimming removed 5 bases from V and 5 bases from J, with 15 bases in between. CDR1 is MDHEN, CDR2 SYDVKM, per germline. The source material was PBMCs. V and J are TRBV28 and TRBJ1-1, with D perhaps TRBD1 (6 bases). This clonotype was obtained from a young woman in good health and CMV-seronegative. The CDR3 loop is CASSQWTVRTEAFF. In DNA form, the CDR3 reads TGTGCCAGCAGTCAGTGGACAGTCCGGACTGAAGCTTTCTTT.